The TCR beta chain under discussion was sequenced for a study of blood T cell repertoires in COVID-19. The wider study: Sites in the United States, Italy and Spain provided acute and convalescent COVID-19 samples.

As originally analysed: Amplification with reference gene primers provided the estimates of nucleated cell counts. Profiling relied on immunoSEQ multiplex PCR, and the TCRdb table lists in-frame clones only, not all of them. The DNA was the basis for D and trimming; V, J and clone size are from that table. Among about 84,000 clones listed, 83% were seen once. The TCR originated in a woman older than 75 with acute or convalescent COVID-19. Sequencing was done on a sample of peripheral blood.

CDR3 region: CASSQDRETQYF. The CDR3, as DNA: TGCGCCAGCAGCCAAGATCGGGAGACCCAGTACTTC. The chain carries TRBV4-3 and TRBJ2-5; D ambiguous. This CDR3 comprises 12 residues. V dropped 0 bases and J dropped 5 bases, with 4 bases sitting between them. CDR1 and CDR2 from the germline V gene are LGHNA and YSLEER.